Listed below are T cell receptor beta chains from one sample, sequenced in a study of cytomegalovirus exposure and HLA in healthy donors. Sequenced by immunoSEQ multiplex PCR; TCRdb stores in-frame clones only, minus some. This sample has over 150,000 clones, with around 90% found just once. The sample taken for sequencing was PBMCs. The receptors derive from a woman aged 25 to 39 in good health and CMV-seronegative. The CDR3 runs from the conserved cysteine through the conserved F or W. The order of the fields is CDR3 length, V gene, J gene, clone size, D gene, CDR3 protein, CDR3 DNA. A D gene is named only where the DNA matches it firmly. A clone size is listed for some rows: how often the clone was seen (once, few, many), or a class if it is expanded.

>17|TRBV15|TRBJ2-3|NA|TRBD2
CATSRGYSGGGMDTQYF
TGTGCCACCAGCCGGGGGTATTCCGGCGGGGGGATGGATACGCAGTATTTT
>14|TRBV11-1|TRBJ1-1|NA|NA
CASSLNGANTEAFF
TGTGCCAGCAGCCTAAACGGAGCGAACACTGAAGCTTTCTTT
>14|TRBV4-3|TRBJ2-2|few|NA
CASSQASIPGELFF
TGCGCCAGCAGCCAAGCTAGCATCCCCGGGGAGCTGTTTTTT
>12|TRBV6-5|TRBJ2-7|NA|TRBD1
CASSRGTDEQYF
TGTGCCAGCAGTAGAGGGACAGACGAGCAGTACTTC
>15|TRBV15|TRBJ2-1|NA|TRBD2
CATRGLAGGVHEQFF
TGTGCCACCAGGGGTCTAGCGGGCGGAGTCCATGAGCAGTTCTTC
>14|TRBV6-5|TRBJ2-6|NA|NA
CASRSFYGANVLTF
TGTGCCAGCAGGTCGTTTTATGGGGCCAACGTCCTGACTTTC
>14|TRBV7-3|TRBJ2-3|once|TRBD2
CASSPSGSTDTQYF
TGTGCCAGCTCCCCTAGCGGGAGCACAGATACGCAGTATTTT
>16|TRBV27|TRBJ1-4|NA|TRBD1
CASSQNTGVGNEKLFF
TGTGCCAGCAGTCAAAATACAGGGGTGGGTAATGAAAAACTGTTTTTT
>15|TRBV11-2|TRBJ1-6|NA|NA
CASSRSTAHNSPLHF
TGTGCCAGCAGCCGAAGCACAGCCCATAATTCACCCCTCCACTTT
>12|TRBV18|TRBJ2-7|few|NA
CASSPEGVKQYF
TGTGCCAGCTCACCAGAGGGGGTGAAGCAGTACTTC
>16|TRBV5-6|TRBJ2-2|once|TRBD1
CASSAPQGADTGELFF
TGTGCCAGCAGCGCCCCACAGGGGGCGGACACCGGGGAGCTGTTTTTT
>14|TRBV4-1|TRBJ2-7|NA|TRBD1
CASSQDTTGGQQYF
TGCGCCAGCAGCCAAGATACCACAGGGGGACAGCAGTACTTC
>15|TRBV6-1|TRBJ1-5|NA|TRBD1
CASSPQGAPNQPQHF
TGTGCCAGCAGTCCCCAGGGGGCCCCGAATCAGCCCCAGCATTTT
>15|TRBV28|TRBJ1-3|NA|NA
CASSRRGGTGNTIYF
TGTGCCAGCAGCCGACGGGGGGGTACTGGAAACACCATATATTTT
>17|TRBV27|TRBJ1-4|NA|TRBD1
CASSYGPQGALGEKLFF
TGTGCCAGCAGTTATGGGCCCCAGGGGGCGCTTGGTGAAAAACTGTTTTTT
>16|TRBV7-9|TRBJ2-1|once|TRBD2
CASSLGHSGGDNEQFF
TGTGCCAGCAGCTTAGGTCATAGCGGGGGGGACAATGAGCAGTTCTTC
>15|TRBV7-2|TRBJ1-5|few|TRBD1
CASSLGTGFDQPQHF
TGTGCCAGCAGCTTAGGGACAGGGTTCGATCAGCCCCAGCATTTT
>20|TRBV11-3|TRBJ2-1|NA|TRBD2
CASSYSRRSYSLTSGNEQFF
TGTGCCAGCAGCTATAGCCGAAGAAGCTACTCCCTAACTAGCGGTAATGAGCAGTTCTTC
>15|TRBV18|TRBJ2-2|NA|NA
CASSPTGLTAGELFF
TGTGCCAGCTCACCGACAGGTCTCACGGCCGGGGAGCTGTTTTTT
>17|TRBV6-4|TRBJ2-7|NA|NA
CASSDSDPGAGDYEQYF
TGTGCCAGCAGTGACTCGGATCCAGGGGCTGGGGACTACGAGCAGTACTTC
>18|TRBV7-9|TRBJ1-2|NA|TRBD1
CASSLAPTLDRGWYGYTF
TGTGCCAGCAGCTTAGCCCCCACGTTGGACAGGGGATGGTATGGCTACACCTTC
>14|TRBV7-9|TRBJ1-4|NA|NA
CASSPTGLGEKLFF
TGTGCCAGCAGTCCTACAGGGTTAGGTGAAAAACTGTTTTTT
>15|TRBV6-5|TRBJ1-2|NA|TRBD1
CASSYSLTGYYGYTF
TGTGCCAGCAGTTACTCCCTGACAGGGTACTATGGCTACACCTTC
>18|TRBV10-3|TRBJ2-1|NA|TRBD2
CAISESPGLAASYNEQFF
TGTGCCATCAGTGAGTCGCCGGGACTAGCGGCCTCCTACAATGAGCAGTTCTTC
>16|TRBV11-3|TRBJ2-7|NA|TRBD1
CASSQTSGTGVYEQYF
TGTGCCAGCAGCCAAACTTCCGGGACAGGGGTATACGAGCAGTACTTC
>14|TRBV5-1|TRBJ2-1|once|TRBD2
CASSPGGSYNEQFF
TGCGCCAGCAGCCCGGGGGGGTCATACAATGAGCAGTTCTTC
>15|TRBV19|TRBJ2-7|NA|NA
CASSILASGTYEQYF
TGTGCCAGTAGTATATTGGCCAGCGGAACCTACGAGCAGTACTTC
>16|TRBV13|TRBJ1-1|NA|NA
CASSLDSQGLNTEAFF
TGTGCCAGCAGCTTAGATTCCCAGGGGTTAAACACTGAAGCTTTCTTT
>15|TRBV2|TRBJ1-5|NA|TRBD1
CASSLDRASNQPQHF
TGTGCCAGCAGTTTAGACAGGGCTAGCAATCAGCCCCAGCATTTT
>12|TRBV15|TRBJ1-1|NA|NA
CATSSDAARAFF
TGTGCCACCAGCAGCGATGCAGCTAGAGCTTTCTTT
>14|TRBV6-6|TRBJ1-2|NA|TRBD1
CASSYGTANYGYTF
TGTGCCAGCAGTTACGGGACAGCTAACTATGGCTACACCTTC
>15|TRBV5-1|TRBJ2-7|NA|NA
CASSLPADGGYEQYF
TGCGCCAGCAGCTTACCCGCGGACGGAGGCTACGAGCAGTACTTC
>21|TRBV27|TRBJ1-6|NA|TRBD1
CASSLDGRRVQGRSYNSPLHF
TGTGCCAGCAGTTTAGACGGCCGGAGAGTACAGGGGAGGTCCTATAATTCCCCCCTCCACTTT